This T cell receptor beta chain was retrieved from a study of control samples from healthy donors and cancer patients. The table came from immunoSEQ multiplex PCR; TCRdb's copy has only in-frame clones and leaves some out. The table has some 150,000 clones, 85% to 95% seen once. Germline CDR1 and CDR2: PRHDT and FYEKMQ (reference sequence). V lost 5 bases and J lost 6, with 13 bases in between. The CDR3 consists of 14 residues. This receptor was obtained from a man aged 50 to 59 in good health. The specimen was blood. The chain joins TRBV13 to TRBJ2-2; possibly TRBD1 for D (5 bases). CDR3 coding DNA: TGTGCCAGCAGCGGGCGGACATGGGCCGGGGAGCTGTTTTTT. Translated: CASSGRTWAGELFF.